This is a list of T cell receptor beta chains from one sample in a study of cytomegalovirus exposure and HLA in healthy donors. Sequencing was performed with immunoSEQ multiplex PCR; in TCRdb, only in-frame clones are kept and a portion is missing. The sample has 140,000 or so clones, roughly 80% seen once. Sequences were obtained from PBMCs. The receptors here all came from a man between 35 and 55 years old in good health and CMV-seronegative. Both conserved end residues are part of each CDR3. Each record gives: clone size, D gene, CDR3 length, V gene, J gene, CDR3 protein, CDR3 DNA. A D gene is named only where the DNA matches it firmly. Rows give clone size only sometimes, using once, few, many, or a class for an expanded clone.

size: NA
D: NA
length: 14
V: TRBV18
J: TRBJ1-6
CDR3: CASSPRQKNSPLHF
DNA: TGTGCCAGCTCACCACGCCAGAAAAATTCACCCCTCCACTTT

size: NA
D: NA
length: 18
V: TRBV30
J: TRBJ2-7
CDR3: CAWSVGQGRLMGLYEQYF
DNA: TGTGCCTGGAGTGTAGGGCAGGGGCGTTTGATGGGATTATACGAGCAGTACTTC

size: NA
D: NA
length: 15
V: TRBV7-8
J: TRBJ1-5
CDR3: CASSIYRDITQPQHF
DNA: TGTGCCAGCAGCATATACCGGGACATAACTCAGCCCCAGCATTTT

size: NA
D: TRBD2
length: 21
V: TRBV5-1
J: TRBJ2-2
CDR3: CASGGASPGLAGGPNTGELFF
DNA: TGCGCCAGCGGGGGAGCATCACCGGGACTAGCGGGGGGGCCGAACACCGGGGAGCTGTTTTTT

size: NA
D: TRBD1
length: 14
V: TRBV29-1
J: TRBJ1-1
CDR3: CSVKAGTGGAEAFF
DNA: TGCAGCGTCAAAGCCGGGACAGGGGGGGCTGAAGCTTTCTTT

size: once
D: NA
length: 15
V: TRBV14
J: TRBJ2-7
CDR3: CASSLQTGLSYEQYF
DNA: TGTGCCAGCAGCCTCCAGACAGGTCTCTCCTACGAGCAGTACTTC

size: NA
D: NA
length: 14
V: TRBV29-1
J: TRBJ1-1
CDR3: CSVDIKGRGTEAFF
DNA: TGCAGCGTTGATATAAAGGGTAGGGGGACTGAAGCTTTCTTT

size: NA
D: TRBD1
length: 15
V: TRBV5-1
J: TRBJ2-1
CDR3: CASSSGQGSYNEQFF
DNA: TGCGCCAGCAGCTCCGGACAGGGCTCCTACAATGAGCAGTTCTTC

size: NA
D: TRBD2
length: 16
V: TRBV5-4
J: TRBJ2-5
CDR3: CASNPEAGGYQETQYF
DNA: TGTGCCAGCAATCCCGAAGCGGGGGGGTACCAAGAGACCCAGTACTTC

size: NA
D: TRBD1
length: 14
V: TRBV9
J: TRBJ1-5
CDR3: CASSRGPMNQPQHF
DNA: TGTGCCAGCAGCAGGGGGCCTATGAATCAGCCCCAGCATTTT

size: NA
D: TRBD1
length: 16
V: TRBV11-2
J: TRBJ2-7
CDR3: CASSLGSGTGDFEQYF
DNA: TGTGCCAGCAGCTTAGGTTCCGGGACAGGTGATTTCGAGCAGTACTTC

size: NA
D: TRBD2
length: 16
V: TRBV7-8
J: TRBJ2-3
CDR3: CASSFDLAGGSDTQYF
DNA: TGTGCCAGCAGCTTCGATCTAGCGGGGGGTTCAGATACGCAGTATTTT

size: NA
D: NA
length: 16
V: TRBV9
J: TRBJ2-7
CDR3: CASSTRGSEPIYEQYF
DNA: TGTGCCAGCAGCACAAGAGGGTCAGAGCCCATCTACGAGCAGTACTTC

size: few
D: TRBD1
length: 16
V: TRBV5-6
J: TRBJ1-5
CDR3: CASSLGQGESNQPQHF
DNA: TGTGCCAGCAGCTTGGGACAGGGGGAAAGCAATCAGCCCCAGCATTTT

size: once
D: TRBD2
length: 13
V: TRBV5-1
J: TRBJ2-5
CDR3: CATGTYGGGTQYF
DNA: TGCGCCACCGGGACCTACGGCGGGGGGACCCAGTACTTC

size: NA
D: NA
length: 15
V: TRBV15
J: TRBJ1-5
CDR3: CATSRTVSSNQPQHF
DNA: TGTGCCACCAGCAGGACAGTCTCTAGCAATCAGCCCCAGCATTTT

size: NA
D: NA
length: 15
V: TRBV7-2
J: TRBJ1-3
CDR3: CASSPQGHSGNTIYF
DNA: TGTGCCAGCAGCCCCCAGGGGCACTCTGGAAACACCATATATTTT

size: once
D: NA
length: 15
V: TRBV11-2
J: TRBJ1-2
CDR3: CASSLDLDRNYGYTF
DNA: TGTGCCAGCAGCTTAGATCTTGACAGGAACTATGGCTACACCTTC

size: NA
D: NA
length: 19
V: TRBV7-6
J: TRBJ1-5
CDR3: CASSSLAPQDNYSNQPQHF
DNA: TGTGCCAGCAGCTCGTTGGCCCCCCAGGACAATTATAGCAATCAGCCCCAGCATTTT

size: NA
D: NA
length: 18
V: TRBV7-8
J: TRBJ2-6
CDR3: CASSFSVQAFSGANVLTF
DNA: TGTGCCAGCAGCTTTTCAGTACAGGCATTCTCTGGGGCCAACGTCCTGACTTTC

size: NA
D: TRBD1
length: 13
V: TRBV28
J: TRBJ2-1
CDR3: CASRVTGGNEQFF
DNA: TGTGCCAGCAGAGTCACAGGGGGCAATGAGCAGTTCTTC

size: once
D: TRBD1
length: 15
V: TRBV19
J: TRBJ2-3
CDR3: CASSMGQVSTDTQYF
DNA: TGTGCCAGTAGTATGGGACAGGTCTCCACAGATACGCAGTATTTT

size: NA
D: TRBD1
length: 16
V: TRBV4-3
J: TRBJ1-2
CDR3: CASSPSVGTGSTRYTF
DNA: TGCGCCAGCAGCCCCTCAGTCGGGACAGGGTCGACCCGCTACACCTTC

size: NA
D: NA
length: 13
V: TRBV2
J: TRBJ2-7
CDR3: CASVGWGQDEQYF
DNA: TGTGCCAGCGTTGGGTGGGGGCAGGACGAGCAGTACTTC

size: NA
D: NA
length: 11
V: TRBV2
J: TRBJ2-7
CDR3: CASSDSYEQYF
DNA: TGTGCCAGCAGTGATAGCTACGAGCAGTACTTC

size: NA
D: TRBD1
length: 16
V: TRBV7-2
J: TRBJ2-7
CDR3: CASRYITGTGIHEQYF
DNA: TGTGCCAGCAGATACATTACCGGGACAGGGATCCACGAGCAGTACTTC

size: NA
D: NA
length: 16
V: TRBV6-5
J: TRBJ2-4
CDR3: CASSYQAGARKNIQYF
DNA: TGTGCCAGCAGTTACCAGGCAGGGGCGAGGAAAAACATTCAGTACTTC

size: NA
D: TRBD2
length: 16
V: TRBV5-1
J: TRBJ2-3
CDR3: CASSFGLAGGTDTQYF
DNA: TGCGCCAGCAGCTTCGGACTAGCGGGGGGCACAGATACGCAGTATTTT

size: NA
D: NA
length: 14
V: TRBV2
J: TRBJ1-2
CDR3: CASLPESPNYGYTF
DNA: TGTGCCAGCCTACCCGAATCCCCTAACTATGGCTACACCTTC

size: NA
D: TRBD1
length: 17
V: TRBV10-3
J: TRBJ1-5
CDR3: CAPTLGTGGYSNQPQHF
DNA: TGTGCCCCAACCCTCGGGACAGGGGGCTACAGCAATCAGCCCCAGCATTTT

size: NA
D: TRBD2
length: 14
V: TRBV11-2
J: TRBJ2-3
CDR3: CASSSRLAMNTQYF
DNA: TGTGCCAGCAGCTCCCGACTAGCTATGAATACGCAGTATTTT

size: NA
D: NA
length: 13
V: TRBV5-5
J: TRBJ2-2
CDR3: CASSSRGFGELFF
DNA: TGTGCCAGCAGCTCTCGAGGGTTCGGGGAGCTGTTTTTT